This TCR beta chain is from a study of blood T cell repertoires in COVID-19. Across the whole study: The analysed material was cDNA or gDNA that came from T cells, B-cell-depleted T cells, or PBMCs.

Original methodology: Estimated nucleated cell counts came from reference gene primer amplification. Libraries were prepared by immunoSEQ multiplex PCR; TCRdb keeps only in-frame clonotypes and omits some of them. V, J and clone size are taken as reported in that table, and D and trimming were inferred from the DNA itself. The data hold more than 30,000 clones, with about 85% observed a single time. V was pared by 4 bases and J by 2 bases, with 9 bases of the junction left unmatched. The CDR3 loop spans 16 amino acids. CDR1 is MGHRA and CDR2 is YSYEKL in the germline V gene. The sample consisted of peripheral blood. The rearrangement links TRBV4-1 to TRBJ2-7; 9 bases align to TRBD1. This receptor was taken from a woman of 80 years or more with active or convalescent COVID-19. DNA for the CDR3: TGCGCCAGCAGCCGCAATCCGGGACAGGGAGCCTACGAGCAGTACTTC. Residues: CASSRNPGQGAYEQYF.